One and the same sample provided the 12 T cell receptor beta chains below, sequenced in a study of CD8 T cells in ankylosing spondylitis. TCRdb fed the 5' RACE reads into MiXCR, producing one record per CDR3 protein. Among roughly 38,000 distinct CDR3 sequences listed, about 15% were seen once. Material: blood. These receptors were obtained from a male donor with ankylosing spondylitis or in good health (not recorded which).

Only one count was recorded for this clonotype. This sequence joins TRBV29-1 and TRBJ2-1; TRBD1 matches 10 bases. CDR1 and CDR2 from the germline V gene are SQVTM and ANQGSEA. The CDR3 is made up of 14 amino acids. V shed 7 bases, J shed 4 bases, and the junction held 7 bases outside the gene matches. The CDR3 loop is CSAYDRGQYNEQFF. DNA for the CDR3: TGCAGCGCTTACGACAGGGGGCAATACAATGAGCAGTTCTTC.

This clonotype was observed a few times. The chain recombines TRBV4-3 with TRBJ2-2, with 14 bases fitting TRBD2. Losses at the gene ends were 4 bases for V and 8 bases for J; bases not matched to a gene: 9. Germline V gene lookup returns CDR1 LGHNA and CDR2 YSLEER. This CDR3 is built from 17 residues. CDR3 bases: TGCGCCAGCAGCCGCCGACTAGCGGGAGGGCCGCTTGGGGAGCTGTTTTTT. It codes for CASSRRLAGGPLGELFF.

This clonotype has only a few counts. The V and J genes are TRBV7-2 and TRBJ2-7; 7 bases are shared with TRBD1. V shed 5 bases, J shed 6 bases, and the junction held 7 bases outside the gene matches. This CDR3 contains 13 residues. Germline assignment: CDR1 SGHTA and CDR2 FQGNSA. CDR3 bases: TGTGCCAGCAGCGTGACGGGACAGCGCGAGCAGTACTTC. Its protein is CASSVTGQREQYF.

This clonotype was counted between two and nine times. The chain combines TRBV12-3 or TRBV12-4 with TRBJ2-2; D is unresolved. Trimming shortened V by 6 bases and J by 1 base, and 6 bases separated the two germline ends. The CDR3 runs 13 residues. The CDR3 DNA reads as TGTGCCAGCAGCACTAAGAACACCGGGGAGCTGTTTTTT. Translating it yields CASSTKNTGELFF.

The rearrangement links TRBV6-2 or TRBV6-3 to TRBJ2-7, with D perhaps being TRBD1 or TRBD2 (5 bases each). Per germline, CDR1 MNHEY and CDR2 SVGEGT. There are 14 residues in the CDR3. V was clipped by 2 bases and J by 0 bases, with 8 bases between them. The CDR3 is CASSYRGSSYEQYF. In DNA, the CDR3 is TGTGCCAGCAGTTACCGGGGCTCCTCCTACGAGCAGTACTTC.

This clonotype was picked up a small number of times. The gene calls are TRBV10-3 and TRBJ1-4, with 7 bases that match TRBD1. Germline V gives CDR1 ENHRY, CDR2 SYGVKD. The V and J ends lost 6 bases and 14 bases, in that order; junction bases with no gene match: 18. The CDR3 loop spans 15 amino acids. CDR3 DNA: TGTGCCATCAGCCCAGGGGGGAGTTCGCCTCGTGAGCTGTTTTTT. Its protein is CAISPGGSSPRELFF.

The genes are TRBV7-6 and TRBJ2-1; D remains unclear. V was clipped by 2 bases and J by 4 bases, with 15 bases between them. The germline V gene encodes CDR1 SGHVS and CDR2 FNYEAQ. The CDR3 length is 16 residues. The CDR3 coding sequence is TGTGCCAGCAGCTTAAAGAAGGCCGCAGGTTACAATGAGCAGTTCTTC. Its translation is CASSLKKAAGYNEQFF.

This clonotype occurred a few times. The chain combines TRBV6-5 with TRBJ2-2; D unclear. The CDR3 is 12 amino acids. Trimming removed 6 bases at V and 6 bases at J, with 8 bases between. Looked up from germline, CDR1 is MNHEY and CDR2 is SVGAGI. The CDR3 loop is CASSRFPGELFF. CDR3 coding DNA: TGTGCCAGCAGCAGATTCCCCGGGGAGCTGTTTTTT.

The CDR3 bases are TGTGCCAGCAGTGAGCCGGGACAGTCGAACACTGAAGCTTTCTTT. It is translated as CASSEPGQSNTEAFF. This chain joins TRBV2 and TRBJ1-1; 7 bases agree with TRBD1. This CDR3 has 15 amino acids. CDR1 is SNHLY and CDR2 is FYNNEI in the germline V gene. V trimming: 3 bases; J trimming: 1 base; junction bases outside the gene matches: 5.

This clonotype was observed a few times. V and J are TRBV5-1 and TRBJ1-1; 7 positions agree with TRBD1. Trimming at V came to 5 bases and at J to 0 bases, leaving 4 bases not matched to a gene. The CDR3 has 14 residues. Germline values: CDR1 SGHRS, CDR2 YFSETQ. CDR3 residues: CASRLGTVNTEAFF. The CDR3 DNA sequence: TGCGCCAGCAGGTTAGGGACAGTGAACACTGAAGCTTTCTTT.

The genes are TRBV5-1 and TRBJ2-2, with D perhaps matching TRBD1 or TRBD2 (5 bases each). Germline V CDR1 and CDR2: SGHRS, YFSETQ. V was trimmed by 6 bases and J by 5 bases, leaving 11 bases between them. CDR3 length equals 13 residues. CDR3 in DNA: TGCGCCAGCACCCGAGGGGATACCGGGGAGCTGTTTTTT. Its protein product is CASTRGDTGELFF.

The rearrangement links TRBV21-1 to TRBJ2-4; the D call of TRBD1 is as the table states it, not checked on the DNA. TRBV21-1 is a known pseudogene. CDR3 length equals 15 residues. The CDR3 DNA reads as TGTGCCAGCATCCCCCGGGGGGGGAGCAAAAACATTCAGTACTTC. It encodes CASIPRGGSKNIQYF.